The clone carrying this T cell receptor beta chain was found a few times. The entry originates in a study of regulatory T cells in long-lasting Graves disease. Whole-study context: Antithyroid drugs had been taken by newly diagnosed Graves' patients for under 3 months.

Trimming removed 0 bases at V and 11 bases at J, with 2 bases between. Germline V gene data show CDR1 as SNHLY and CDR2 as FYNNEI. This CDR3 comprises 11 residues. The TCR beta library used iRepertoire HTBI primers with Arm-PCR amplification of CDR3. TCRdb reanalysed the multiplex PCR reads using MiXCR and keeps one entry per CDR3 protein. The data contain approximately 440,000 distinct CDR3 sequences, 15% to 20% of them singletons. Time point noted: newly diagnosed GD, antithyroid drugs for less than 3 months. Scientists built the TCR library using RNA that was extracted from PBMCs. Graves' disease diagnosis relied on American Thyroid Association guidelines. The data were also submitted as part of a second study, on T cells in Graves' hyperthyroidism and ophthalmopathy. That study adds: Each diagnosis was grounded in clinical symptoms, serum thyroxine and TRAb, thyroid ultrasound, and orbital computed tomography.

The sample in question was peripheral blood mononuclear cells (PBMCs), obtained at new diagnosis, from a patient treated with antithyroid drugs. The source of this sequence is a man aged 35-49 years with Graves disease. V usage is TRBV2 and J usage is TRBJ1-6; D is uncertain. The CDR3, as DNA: TGTGCCAGCAGTGAAGCGGCACCCCTCCACTTT. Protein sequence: CASSEAAPLHF.